This T cell receptor beta chain was sequenced for a study of blood T cell repertoires in COVID-19. Looking at the study overall: Samples representing acute and convalescent COVID-19 were sourced from the United States, Italy and Spain.

V shed 2 bases and J 2 bases; nucleotides not matched to a gene: 8. This CDR3 contains 18 residues. CDR1 is MNHEY, CDR2 SVGEGT, per germline. TCRdb keeps only in-frame clones here, not all; method: immunoSEQ multiplex PCR. The sample has about 180,000 clones; around three quarters are singletons. This clonotype was sampled from a man between 70 and 80 years old with active or convalescent COVID-19. Sequencing was performed on peripheral blood. The V and J genes are TRBV6-2 or TRBV6-3 and TRBJ2-5, with 13 bases that match TRBD2. In DNA, the CDR3 is TGTGCCAGCAGTTACCCTCGGACTAGCGGGGGCCCTCAAGAGACCCAGTACTTC. The encoded protein is CASSYPRTSGGPQETQYF.